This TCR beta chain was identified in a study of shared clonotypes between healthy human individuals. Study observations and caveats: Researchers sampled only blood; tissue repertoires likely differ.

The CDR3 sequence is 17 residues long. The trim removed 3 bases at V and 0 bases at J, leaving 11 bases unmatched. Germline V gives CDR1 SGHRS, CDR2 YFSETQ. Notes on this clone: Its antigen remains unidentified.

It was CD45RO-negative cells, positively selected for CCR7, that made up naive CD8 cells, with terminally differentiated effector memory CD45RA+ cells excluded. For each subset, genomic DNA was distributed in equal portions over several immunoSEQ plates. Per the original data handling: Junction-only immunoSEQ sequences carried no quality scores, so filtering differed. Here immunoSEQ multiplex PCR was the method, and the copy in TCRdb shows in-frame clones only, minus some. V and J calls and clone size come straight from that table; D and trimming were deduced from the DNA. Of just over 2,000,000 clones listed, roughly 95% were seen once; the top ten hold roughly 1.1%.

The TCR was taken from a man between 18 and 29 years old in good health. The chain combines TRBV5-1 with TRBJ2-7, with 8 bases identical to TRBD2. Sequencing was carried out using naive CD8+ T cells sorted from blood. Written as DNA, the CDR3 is TGCGCCAGCAGCTACGCACCGGGACTAGTAAGCTCCTACGAGCAGTACTTC. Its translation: CASSYAPGLVSSYEQYF.